This record concerns one T cell receptor beta chain sequence. Germline CDR1 and CDR2: SGHVS and FNYEAQ. CDR3 size: 13 residues. Trimming pared 4 bases from V and 3 bases from J, leaving 9 bases between. This sample stems from a study of T-cell memory formation after mild COVID-19. TCRdb re-called the 5' RACE reads through MiXCR, storing one row per CDR3 protein. The sample holds 180,000 or so distinct CDR3 sequences; around a tenth are singletons and the top ten take roughly 3.8%. The sequencing input was PBMCs or a T cell subset sorted from them (not recorded which). This clonotype was obtained from a man aged 18 to 30 who had mild COVID-19 (a few samples of this study predate the infection). Cell type and time point are not known. The chain couples TRBV7-6 to TRBJ1-2, with D tentatively TRBD1 (5 bases). DNA for the CDR3: TGTGCCAGCAGCTCACAGGAGGACTATGGCTACACCTTC. Encoded protein: CASSSQEDYGYTF. The full variable domain, rest sourced from reference TRBV7-6 and TRBJ1-2, is GAGVSQSPRYKVTKRGQDVALRCDPISGHVSLYWYRQALGQGPEFLTYFNYEAQQDKSGLPNDRFSAERPEGSISTLTIQRTEQRDSAMYRCASSSQEDYGYTFGSGTRLTVV.